Described below is a single TCR beta chain sequence and its context. This entry comes from a study of blood T cell repertoires in COVID-19. Study summary: Spain, Italy and the United States supplied samples that represented acute and convalescent COVID-19. Nucleic acid was either cDNA or gDNA, and it came from T cells, B-cell-depleted T cells, or PBMCs.

The CDR3 has 14 amino acids. Deletions cut 5 bases from V and 0 bases from J, with 12 bases between. Germline V gene lookup returns CDR1 SGHNT and CDR2 YYREEE (reference sequence). Original data processing: Estimates of nucleated cell counts were drawn from the amplification of reference gene primers. Only in-frame clones appear in the TCRdb table, and some are missing; sequencing was by immunoSEQ multiplex PCR. The DNA gave D and trimming, while V, J and clone size come from that table. This table has nearly 80,000 clones, approximately 80% appearing once. The sequence derives from a woman between 70 and 85 years old with acute or convalescent COVID-19. Sequencing input: peripheral blood. This chain connects TRBV5-4 to TRBJ2-7; D remains ambiguous. CDR3 sequence (DNA): TGTGCCAGCAGTTCCACCCGTAGCTCCTACGAGCAGTACTTC. Translating gives CASSSTRSSYEQYF.